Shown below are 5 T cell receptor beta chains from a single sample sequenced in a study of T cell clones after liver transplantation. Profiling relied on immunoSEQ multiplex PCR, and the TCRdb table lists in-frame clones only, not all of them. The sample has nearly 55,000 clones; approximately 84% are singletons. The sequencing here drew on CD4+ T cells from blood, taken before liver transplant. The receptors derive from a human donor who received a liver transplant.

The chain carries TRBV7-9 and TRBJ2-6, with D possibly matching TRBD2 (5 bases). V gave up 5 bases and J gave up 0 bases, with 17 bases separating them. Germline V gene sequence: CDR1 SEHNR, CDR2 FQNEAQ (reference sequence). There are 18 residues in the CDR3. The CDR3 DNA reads TGTGCCAGCAGCCCCTTACTAGTATTGTCCTCTGGGGCCAACGTCCTGACTTTC. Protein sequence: CASSPLLVLSSGANVLTF.

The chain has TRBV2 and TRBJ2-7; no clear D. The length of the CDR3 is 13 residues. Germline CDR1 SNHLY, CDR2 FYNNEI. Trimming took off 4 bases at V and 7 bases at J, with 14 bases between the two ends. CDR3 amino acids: CASSGSGVGEQYF. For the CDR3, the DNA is TGTGCCAGCAGTGGGTCTGGGGTTGGGGAGCAGTACTTC.

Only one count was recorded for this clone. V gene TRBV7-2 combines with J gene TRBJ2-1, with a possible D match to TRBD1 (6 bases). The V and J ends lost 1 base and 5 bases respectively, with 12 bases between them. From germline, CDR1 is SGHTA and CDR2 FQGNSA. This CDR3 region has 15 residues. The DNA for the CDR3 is TGTGCCAGCAGCTTAGGGACAGCCAGAAACAATGAGCAGTTCTTC. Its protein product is CASSLGTARNNEQFF.

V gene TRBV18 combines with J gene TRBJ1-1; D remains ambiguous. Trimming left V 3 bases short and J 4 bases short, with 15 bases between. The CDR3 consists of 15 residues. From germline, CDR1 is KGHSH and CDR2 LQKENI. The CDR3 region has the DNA TGTGCCAGCTCACCTGCGCACGGGGAAGGCACTGAAGCTTTCTTT. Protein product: CASSPAHGEGTEAFF.

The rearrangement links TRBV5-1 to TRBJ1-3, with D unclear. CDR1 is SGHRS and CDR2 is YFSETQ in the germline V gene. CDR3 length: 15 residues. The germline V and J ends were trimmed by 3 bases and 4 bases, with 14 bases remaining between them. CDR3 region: CASSSGSNKGNTIYF. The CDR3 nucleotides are TGCGCCAGCAGCTCGGGCAGTAATAAAGGAAACACCATATATTTT. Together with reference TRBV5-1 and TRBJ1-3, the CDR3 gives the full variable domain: KAGVTQTPRYLIKTRGQQVTLSCSPISGHRSVSWYQQTPGQGLQFLFEYFSETQRNKGNFPGRFSGRQFSNSRSEMNVSTLELGDSALYLCASSSGSNKGNTIYFGEGSWLTVV.